The 25 T cell receptor beta chains in this list originate from one sample, sequenced in a study of blood T cells in healthy people across ages. Sample-barcoded 5' priming and a J-beta primer mix drove a second PCR of about 7 to 12 cycles. MiXCR, run by TCRdb on the 5' RACE reads, gives a single entry per CDR3 protein. The repertoire includes about 1.8 million distinct CDR3 sequences, around half of them detected once, and 2.1% sits in the top ten. The specimen was blood. The receptor set was obtained from a woman aged 40 to 49 in good health.

The CDR3 nucleotides are TGTGCCAGCAGTTATCAAGTCGGCACTTACAATGAGCAGTTCTTC. Protein: CASSYQVGTYNEQFF. V usage is TRBV6-2 or TRBV6-3 and J usage is TRBJ2-1, with D hard to call. Germline V gives CDR1 MNHEY, CDR2 SVGEGT. The germline V and J ends were trimmed by 3 bases and 4 bases, with 13 bases remaining between them. The CDR3 is made up of 15 amino acids.

This clonotype was seen at least ten times. CDR3 sequence reads: CASRDNPNYEQYF. The DNA of the CDR3 is TGTGCCAGCCGGGACAACCCAAACTACGAGCAGTACTTC. The chain has TRBV7-2 and TRBJ2-7; D might be TRBD1 (6 bases). Germline assignment: CDR1 SGHTA and CDR2 FQGNSA. The CDR3 length is 13 residues. Trimming removed 8 bases at V and 3 bases at J, with 14 bases between.

This clonotype was seen once. The CDR3 sequence: CASNIQGVGLTEAFF. The CDR3 region has the DNA TGTGCCAGCAATATACAGGGGGTGGGTTTAACTGAAGCTTTCTTT. The genes are TRBV5-4 and TRBJ1-1, with 8 positions matching TRBD1. The CDR3 totals 15 residues. Per germline, CDR1 SGHNT and CDR2 YYREEE (reference sequence). Germline trimming cut 6 bases from V and 5 bases from J; bases unmatched to any gene: 12.

This clonotype was recorded once. V is TRBV6-5 and J is TRBJ2-1; D is unclear. The CDR3 is 12 residues long. The ends were cut back, 7 bases at V and 9 bases at J, with 13 bases in the middle. Germline CDR1 MNHEY, CDR2 SVGAGI. CDR3: CASTHRKGEQFF. DNA for the CDR3: TGTGCCAGCACCCACCGGAAGGGTGAGCAGTTCTTC.

This clonotype has a handful of counts. This chain uses TRBV7-2 with TRBJ2-7; tentatively, D is TRBD2 (7 bases). Trimming removed 2 bases at V and 1 base at J, with 21 bases between. In germline, CDR1 is SGHTA, CDR2 FQGNSA. CDR3 length: 18 amino acids. The CDR3 protein is CASSLIGGGDSLSYEQYF. CDR3 nucleotides: TGTGCCAGCAGCTTAATTGGGGGGGGCGACAGTTTGTCCTACGAGCAGTACTTC. The complete variable domain, with remaining parts taken from reference TRBV7-2 and TRBJ2-7, reads GAGVSQSPSNKVTEKGKDVELRCDPISGHTALYWYRQSLGQGLEFLIYFQGNSAPDKSGLPSDRFSAERTGGSVSTLTIQRTQQEDSAVYLCASSLIGGGDSLSYEQYFGPGTRLTVT.

The CDR3 DNA follows: TGCAGCGTTGCGGGACACCTATACAATGAGCAGTTCTTC. Translation gives CSVAGHLYNEQFF. The genes are TRBV29-1 and TRBJ2-1; D possibly corresponds to TRBD1 (6 bases). Germline V gene lookup returns CDR1 SQVTM and CDR2 ANQGSEA. V lost 4 bases and J lost 4, with 11 bases in between. CDR3 length equals 13 residues.

The rearrangement uses TRBV12-3 or TRBV12-4 and TRBJ1-4; 8 bases line up with TRBD1. The ends lost 6 bases at V and 3 bases at J; junction bases unmatched: 6. The CDR3 sequence is 15 residues long. The CDR3 loop reads CASRQGGNSNEKLFF. In DNA form, the CDR3 reads TGTGCCAGCAGACAGGGGGGTAATTCTAATGAAAAACTGTTTTTT.

This chain connects TRBV29-1 to TRBJ2-5; weak D call: TRBD2 (6 bases). The J call may be wrong; the DNA end is better matched by TRBJ2-7. Per the germline V gene, CDR1 is SQVTM and CDR2 is ANQGSEA. This CDR3 has 13 amino acids. The CDR3 region is CSVEVPGRSEQYF. CDR3 coding DNA: TGCAGCGTTGAAGTGCCGGGGAGGAGCGAGCAGTACTTC.

The chain employs TRBV6-1 and TRBJ2-7; D is perhaps TRBD1 or TRBD2 (5 bases each). Between the trimmed V and J ends, which lost 5 bases and 11 bases, there was a span of 16 bases. This CDR3 has 12 amino acids. Germline assignment: CDR1 MNHNS and CDR2 SASEGT. Written as DNA, the CDR3 is TGTGCCAGCAGTATCCGGACGGGGACGGAGTACTTC. Protein product: CASSIRTGTEYF.

This rearrangement joins TRBV10-3 to TRBJ2-7; D is tentatively TRBD1 or TRBD2 (5 bases each). V was clipped by 9 bases and J by 7 bases, with 22 bases between them. In germline, CDR1 is ENHRY, CDR2 SYGVKD. This CDR3 has 14 amino acids. The CDR3 region has the DNA TGTGCCATTTCCCTTGGGGCCGGTCGGGATGAGCAGTACTTC. This sequence encodes CAISLGAGRDEQYF.

The chain carries TRBV15 and TRBJ1-6, with D uncertain. V shed 0 bases and J shed 11 bases, with 8 bases lying between them. The germline V gene encodes CDR1 LNHNV and CDR2 YYDKDF (reference sequence). The CDR3 consists of 13 residues. The CDR3 coding sequence is TGTGCCACCAGCAGAGATCAGATTCCACCCCTCCACTTT. It specifies CATSRDQIPPLHF.

The V gene is TRBV6-5, the J gene TRBJ2-3; 10 bases line up with TRBD2. V shed 6 bases and J 1 base; nucleotides not matched to a gene: 7. Germline lookup yields CDR1 MNHEY and CDR2 SVGAGI. There are 16 residues in the CDR3. DNA of the CDR3: TGTGCCAGCAGGAGATCTAGCGGGGGTGGCACAGATACGCAGTATTTT. This translates into CASRRSSGGGTDTQYF.

V is TRBV20-1 and J is TRBJ2-7; no definite D call. The V end was cut by 4 bases, the J end by 0 bases, with 10 bases between. The germline CDR1 and CDR2 sequences are DFQATT and SNEGSKA (reference sequence). The CDR3 has 13 residues. CDR3 nucleotides: TGCAGTGCTACCAACTTTTCCTCCTACGAGCAGTACTTC. This codes for CSATNFSSYEQYF.

This rearrangement joins TRBV7-2 to TRBJ1-4; possibly TRBD1 for D (5 bases). The CDR3 length is 14 residues. With 1 base removed from V and 14 bases from J, the gap between germline ends came to 17 bases. CDR1 is SGHTA and CDR2 is FQGNSA in the germline V gene. The CDR3 DNA sequence: TGTGCCAGCAGCTTAGAAGGGGACCGAAGAAACCTGTTTTTT. It encodes CASSLEGDRRNLFF.

For the CDR3, the DNA is TGTGCCAGCAAACAACCGGGACTTATCTACAATGAGCAGTTCTTC. Protein sequence: CASKQPGLIYNEQFF. The genes are TRBV6-2 or TRBV6-3 and TRBJ2-1; D possibly corresponds to TRBD2 (6 bases). Deletions cut 7 bases from V and 3 bases from J, with 16 bases between. From germline, CDR1 is MNHEY and CDR2 SVGEGT. CDR3 length: 15 amino acids.

This clonotype has a handful of counts. The chain employs TRBV12-3 or TRBV12-4 and TRBJ2-1; 10 nucleotides match TRBD1. The CDR3 length is 15 residues. The V segment lost 6 bases and the J segment 7 bases; nucleotides outside the gene matches: 9. The CDR3 DNA reads as TGTGCCAGCAGGGGAACCGGGACAGGGGTTAATGAGCAGTTCTTC. This codes for CASRGTGTGVNEQFF.

V usage is TRBV9 and J usage is TRBJ2-7; D may be TRBD1 (5 bases). V was pared by 4 bases and J by 7 bases, with 15 bases between. Per the germline V gene, CDR1 is SGDLS and CDR2 is YYNGEE. The CDR3 spans 13 residues. In DNA, the CDR3 is TGTGCCAGCAGCCCTCAGGGCTCCCATGAGCAGTACTTC. Amino acid sequence: CASSPQGSHEQYF.

This clonotype was picked up a small number of times. The chain combines TRBV4-3 with TRBJ1-5, with a possible D match to TRBD1 (5 bases). The V end was cut by 8 bases, the J end by 6 bases, with 14 bases between. Per the germline V gene, CDR1 is LGHNA and CDR2 is YSLEER. This CDR3 comprises 13 residues. CDR3 loop: CASGRGWGQPQHF. CDR3 DNA sequence: TGCGCCAGCGGCCGGGGGTGGGGTCAGCCCCAGCATTTT.

The chain is built from TRBV6-6 and TRBJ2-3; D might be TRBD1 or TRBD2, each matching 5 bases. The V gene's germline CDR1 is MNHNY and CDR2 SVGAGI (reference sequence). The CDR3 totals 16 residues. Trimming shortened V by 2 bases and J by 2 bases, and 14 bases separated the two germline ends. CDR3 nucleotide sequence: TGTGCCAGCAGTTACCGCTCGGGGCTATACACAGATACGCAGTATTTT. Translating gives CASSYRSGLYTDTQYF.

This clonotype was observed a handful of times. The rearrangement joins TRBV11-2 to TRBJ2-3; no clear D gene. The CDR3 contains 15 residues. V was trimmed by 2 bases and J by 7 bases, leaving 16 bases between them. Germline V gene sequence: CDR1 SGHAT, CDR2 FQNNGV. CDR3 in amino acids: CASSLSPPVRYTQYF. Written as DNA, the CDR3 is TGTGCCAGCAGCTTAAGCCCCCCCGTTAGATATACGCAGTATTTT.

The chain recombines TRBV9 with TRBJ2-1; D ambiguous. Germline V gives CDR1 SGDLS, CDR2 YYNGEE. The CDR3 extends over 13 amino acids. The V and J ends lost 0 bases and 10 bases respectively, with 11 bases between them. The CDR3 coding sequence is TGTGCCAGCAGCGTAGATTTAGACCCCGAGCAGTTCTTC. Translation: CASSVDLDPEQFF.

This clonotype was observed a handful of times. This chain connects TRBV7-9 to TRBJ1-5; D not certain. The CDR3 consists of 16 residues. The V gene's germline CDR1 is SEHNR and CDR2 FQNEAQ (reference sequence). Trimming stripped 5 bases from V and 0 bases from J, with 14 bases between. The CDR3 nucleotides read TGTGCCAGCAGCAAAGGAGGCTTTTATAGCAATCAGCCCCAGCATTTT. Translating it yields CASSKGGFYSNQPQHF.

The chain has TRBV20-1 and TRBJ2-5; 9 nucleotides agree with TRBD2. CDR1 and CDR2 (germline): DFQATT, SNEGSKA (reference sequence). V lost 4 bases to trimming and J lost 1 base; unmatched junction nucleotides: 4. The CDR3 has 14 residues. CDR3 loop: CSATSGVIQETQYF. Written as DNA, the CDR3 is TGCAGTGCTACTAGCGGGGTAATCCAAGAGACCCAGTACTTC.

The chain uses TRBV10-2 and TRBJ2-7, with D unresolved. This CDR3 is 13 amino acids long. Germline values: CDR1 WSHSY, CDR2 SAAADI. Trimming cost V 7 bases and J 2 bases, with 12 bases left between them. The CDR3 spells CASKGTTTYEQYF. For the CDR3, the DNA is TGCGCCAGCAAGGGTACTACAACCTACGAGCAGTACTTC.

The rearrangement joins TRBV21-1 to TRBJ2-6. TRBV21-1 is described as a pseudogene. There are 19 residues in the CDR3. In DNA form, the CDR3 reads TGTGCCAGCTGCTATTCCCTATTGTTTTTAGTCTCTGGGGCCAACGTCCTGACTTTC. It codes for CASCYSLLFLVSGANVLTF.